The present TCR beta chain was sequenced within a study of OX40 agonist ivuxolimab in advanced cancers. Study-wide background: Patients received ivuxolimab, an agonistic anti-OX40 (CD134) antibody. Every 2 weeks, patients got intravenous ivuxolimab at one of six dose levels (0.01-10 mg/kg).

CDR3 length equals 13 residues. Trimming removed 3 bases at V and 0 bases at J, with 5 bases between. Looked up from germline, CDR1 is SGHNT and CDR2 is YYREEE (reference sequence). TCRdb keeps only in-frame clones here, not all; method: immunoSEQ multiplex PCR. The table shows approximately 46,000 clones, with roughly four fifths occurring only once. Study-wide results and limits: Some nonresponders also had low normalized T-cell clonal expansion.

On this clone itself: Its antigen remains unknown.

V and J are TRBV5-4 and TRBJ2-3; D is unresolved. This sequence originates from an adult with an advanced solid tumor such as melanoma, head and neck, liver or kidney cancer. This specimen consisted of CD4+ or CD8+ T cells sorted from blood, obtained in a trial of the OX40 agonist ivuxolimab. The CDR3 loop is CASSSLSTDTQYF. CDR3 coding DNA: TGTGCCAGCAGCTCACTTAGCACAGATACGCAGTATTTT. The full variable domain, completed using reference TRBV5-4 and TRBJ2-3, is ETGVTQSPTHLIKTRGQQVTLRCSSQSGHNTVSWYQQALGQGPQFIFQYYREEENGRGNFPPRFSGLQFPNYSSELNVNALELDDSALYLCASSSLSTDTQYFGPGTRLTVL.